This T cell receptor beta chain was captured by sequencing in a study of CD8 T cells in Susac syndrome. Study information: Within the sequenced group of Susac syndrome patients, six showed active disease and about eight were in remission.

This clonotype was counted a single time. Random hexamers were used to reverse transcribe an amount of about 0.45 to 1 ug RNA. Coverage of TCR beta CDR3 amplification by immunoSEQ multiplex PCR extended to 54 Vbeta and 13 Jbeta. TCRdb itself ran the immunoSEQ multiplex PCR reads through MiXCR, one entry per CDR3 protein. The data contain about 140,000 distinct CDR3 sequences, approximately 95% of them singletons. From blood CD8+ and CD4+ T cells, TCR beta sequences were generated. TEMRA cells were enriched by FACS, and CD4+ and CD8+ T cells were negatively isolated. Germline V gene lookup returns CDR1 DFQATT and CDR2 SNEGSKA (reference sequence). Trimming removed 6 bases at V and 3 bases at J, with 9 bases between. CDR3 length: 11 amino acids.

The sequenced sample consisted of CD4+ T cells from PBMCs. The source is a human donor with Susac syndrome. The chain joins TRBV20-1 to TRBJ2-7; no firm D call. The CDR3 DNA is TGCAGTGCCAGCGCCCGCTACGAGCAGTACTTC. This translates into CSASARYEQYF.